A single sample is the source of the 2 T cell receptor beta chains below, sequenced in a study of blood T cell repertoires in COVID-19. Assay: immunoSEQ multiplex PCR; the TCRdb copy retains only in-frame clones and omits some. Of approximately 70,000 clones listed, 75% to 95% are singletons. The specimen was peripheral blood. The receptors were gathered from a human donor with active COVID-19. The donor label of this sample is uncertain.

This clone was picked up one time. This rearrangement joins TRBV6-2 or TRBV6-3 to TRBJ2-7, with 14 bases that match TRBD2. The CDR3 runs to 16 residues. Germline V gene lookup returns CDR1 MNHEY and CDR2 SVGEGT. V shed 2 bases, J shed 2 bases, and the junction held 2 bases outside the gene matches. The CDR3 DNA sequence: TGTGCCAGCAGTTACCGACTAGCGGGAGGGCCCTACGAGCAGTACTTC. This translates into CASSYRLAGGPYEQYF.

The chain recombines TRBV5-5 with TRBJ2-2; a weak D match, TRBD2 (6 bases). Germline CDR1 SGHKS, CDR2 YYEKEE (reference sequence). Trimming cost V 3 bases and J 1 base, with 10 bases left between them. The length of the CDR3 is 15 residues. CDR3 in amino acids: CASSYGGGNTGELFF. CDR3 coding DNA: TGTGCCAGCAGCTACGGGGGAGGGAACACCGGGGAGCTGTTTTTT.